What follows are 16 T cell receptor beta chains derived from one specimen sequenced in a study of early T cells in non-severe SARS-CoV-2 infection. TCRdb reanalysed the 5' RACE reads using MiXCR and keeps one entry per CDR3 protein. The sample has tens of thousands of distinct CDR3 sequences, about 9% seen once. The sample taken for sequencing was whole blood. The receptors stem from an adult who was a healthcare worker with PCR-confirmed SARS-CoV-2 infection or an uninfected control (not recorded which).

This clonotype turned up a few times. This chain joins TRBV30 and TRBJ1-4; D remains ambiguous. V shed 7 bases and J shed 0 bases, with 9 bases lying between them. The CDR3 totals 13 residues. Germline CDR1 and CDR2: GTSNPN and SVGIG (reference sequence). For the CDR3, the DNA is TGTGCCTTCAACATTGCAACTAATGAAAAACTGTTTTTT. This sequence encodes CAFNIATNEKLFF.

This clonotype turned up a few times. The V call is TRBV11-2, the J call TRBJ1-4; D is perhaps TRBD1 (5 bases). V lost 5 bases, J lost 8 bases, and 15 bases lay in between. The CDR3 runs to 14 residues. Per germline, CDR1 SGHAT and CDR2 FQNNGV. CDR3 sequence reads: CASSMTVSGEKLFF. DNA of the CDR3: TGTGCCAGCAGCATGACAGTCTCGGGCGAAAAACTGTTTTTT.

The rearrangement joins TRBV20-1 to TRBJ2-3; 11 nucleotides agree with TRBD2. V trimming: 6 bases; J trimming: 3 bases; junction bases outside the gene matches: 11. Germline values: CDR1 DFQATT, CDR2 SNEGSKA (reference sequence). The CDR3 sequence is 16 residues long. CDR3 protein: CSARPLAGGQTDTQYF. DNA of the CDR3: TGCAGTGCGCGGCCCTTAGCGGGGGGGCAGACAGATACGCAGTATTTT.

The J gene is TRBJ1-4, the V gene TRBV2, with 9 bases identical to TRBD1. Germline-derived CDR1 and CDR2 are SNHLY and FYNNEI. V lost 8 bases, J lost 5 bases, and 6 bases stayed unmatched. CDR3 length equals 14 residues. CDR3 sequence reads: CASVTGTGNEKLFF. The DNA for the CDR3 is TGTGCCAGCGTCACCGGGACAGGGAATGAAAAACTGTTTTTT.

This clonotype showed up many times. V and J are TRBV19 and TRBJ2-7; possibly TRBD1 for D (6 bases). V dropped 5 bases and J dropped 2 bases, with 16 bases sitting between them. This CDR3 has 15 amino acids. Germline CDR1 and CDR2: LNHDA and SQIVND (reference sequence). CDR3 sequence reads: CASSRRQGTPYEQYF. The DNA for the CDR3 is TGTGCCAGTAGTCGGCGGCAGGGGACCCCCTACGAGCAGTACTTC.

This clonotype was seen ten or more times. This chain links TRBV7-2 with TRBJ1-1, with 7 bases fitting TRBD1. Germline loops: CDR1 SGHTA, CDR2 FQGNSA. The V gene end was trimmed by 5 bases and the J gene end by 7 bases; junction bases not matched to a gene: 10. This CDR3 is 14 amino acids long. As DNA, the CDR3 is TGTGCCAGCAGCCAAACGACCGGGACAGTTGAAGCTTTCTTT. Translated, it gives CASSQTTGTVEAFF.

The chain uses TRBV20-1 and TRBJ1-1; 7 bases align to TRBD1. CDR1 and CDR2 (germline): DFQATT, SNEGSKA (reference sequence). This CDR3 spans 13 amino acids. V dropped 5 bases and J dropped 4; count of bases not matched to a gene: 7. The CDR3 loop is CSAYGQAPTEAFF. In DNA form, the CDR3 reads TGCAGTGCTTATGGACAGGCCCCCACTGAAGCTTTCTTT.

This clonotype was counted many times. The V gene is TRBV20-1, the J gene TRBJ1-1, with TRBD1 as a possible D gene (5 bases). Trimming took off 3 bases at V and 3 bases at J, with 23 bases between the two ends. Germline values: CDR1 DFQATT, CDR2 SNEGSKA (reference sequence). CDR3 length: 17 residues. CDR3 protein: CSARDTGTGGFDTEAFF. DNA of the CDR3: TGCAGTGCTAGGGACACCGGGACCGGGGGTTTTGACACTGAAGCTTTCTTT.

With respect to this clonotype: Because it lacks the conserved phenylalanine or tryptophan at the end, this CDR3 is likely a read error. V and J are TRBV5-1 and TRBJ2-3; D remains ambiguous. V shed 5 bases and J shed 4 bases, with 11 bases lying between them. This CDR3 spans 13 amino acids. CDR1 and CDR2 (germline): SGHRS, YFSETQ. The CDR3 DNA is TGCGCCAGCAGGACTTTTCAGGCAGATACGCAGTATTTA. It encodes CASRTFQADTQYL.

V is TRBV2 and J is TRBJ2-2, with D tentatively TRBD1 (5 bases). Germline assignment: CDR1 SNHLY and CDR2 FYNNEI. The CDR3 has 15 residues. V lost 2 bases and J lost 1, with 8 bases in between. CDR3 in DNA: TGTGCCAGCAGTGAATCGACAGTGAACACCGGGGAGCTGTTTTTT. As protein: CASSESTVNTGELFF. The entire variable domain, with the rest obtained from reference TRBV2 and TRBJ2-2, is as follows: EPEVTQTPSHQVTQMGQEVILRCVPISNHLYFYWYRQILGQKVEFLVSFYNNEISEKSEIFDDQFSVERPDGSNFTLKIRSTKLEDSAMYFCASSESTVNTGELFFGEGSRLTVL.

This clonotype was counted between two and nine times. This sequence joins TRBV20-1 and TRBJ2-2, with 8 bases fitting TRBD2. Trimming at V came to 5 bases and at J to 0 bases, leaving 2 bases not matched to a gene. Looked up from germline, CDR1 is DFQATT and CDR2 is SNEGSKA (reference sequence). The CDR3 runs to 14 residues. CDR3 in DNA: TGCAGTGCTCCGACTAGCGCGAACACCGGGGAGCTGTTTTTT. Protein sequence: CSAPTSANTGELFF.

The chain employs TRBV7-9 and TRBJ2-3, with 11 bases that match TRBD1. The V gene's germline CDR1 is SEHNR and CDR2 FQNEAQ (reference sequence). V was pared by 5 bases and J by 6 bases, with 10 bases of the junction left unmatched. There are 16 residues in the CDR3. The CDR3 loop is CASSHQGQGEDDTQYF. CDR3 nucleotides: TGTGCCAGCAGCCACCAGGGACAGGGGGAGGACGATACGCAGTATTTT.

This clonotype was detected a few times. The V gene is TRBV20-1, the J gene TRBJ2-7; 8 nucleotides match TRBD2. The CDR3 has 16 amino acids. Losses at the gene ends were 2 bases for V and 1 base for J; bases not matched to a gene: 10. The germline CDR1 and CDR2 sequences are DFQATT and SNEGSKA (reference sequence). The CDR3 reads CSARYLAGAFSYEQYF. CDR3 DNA: TGCAGTGCTAGATACCTAGCGGGCGCCTTTTCCTACGAGCAGTACTTC.

This clonotype was found a few times. CDR3 sequence: CASSIFGTSSYNEQFF. The CDR3 DNA reads TGTGCCAGTAGTATTTTTGGGACTAGCTCCTACAATGAGCAGTTCTTC. V and J are TRBV19 and TRBJ2-1; 8 positions agree with TRBD2. The V gene's germline CDR1 is LNHDA and CDR2 SQIVND (reference sequence). The V gene end was trimmed by 3 bases and the J gene end by 0 bases; junction bases not matched to a gene: 4. CDR3 length: 16 residues. The whole variable domain, remainder taken from reference TRBV19 and TRBJ2-1, is DGGITQSPKYLFRKEGQNVTLSCEQNLNHDAMYWYRQDPGQGLRLIYYSQIVNDFQKGDIAEGYSVSREKKESFPLTVTSAQKNPTAFYLCASSIFGTSSYNEQFFGPGTRLTVL.

This clonotype was seen repeatedly, ten times or more. This chain uses TRBV10-3 with TRBJ2-7; TRBD1 matches at 10 bases. From germline, CDR1 is ENHRY and CDR2 SYGVKD. Losses at the gene ends were 4 bases for V and 1 base for J; bases not matched to a gene: 4. This CDR3 has 15 residues. In DNA form, the CDR3 reads TGTGCCATCAGTGCCCAGGACAGGGGGTCCTACGAGCAGTACTTC. Protein sequence: CAISAQDRGSYEQYF.

This clonotype was counted many times. As DNA, the CDR3 is TGTGCCAGCAGCTTATACCTACCCCATGAGCAGTTCTTC. It is translated as CASSLYLPHEQFF. The rearrangement uses TRBV7-9 and TRBJ2-1; unclear D gene. The CDR3 runs 13 residues. V was trimmed by 2 bases and J by 8 bases, leaving 10 bases between them. Germline V CDR1 and CDR2: SEHNR, FQNEAQ (reference sequence).